These T cell receptor beta chains were read from a single sample in a study of cytomegalovirus exposure and HLA in healthy donors. Generated by immunoSEQ multiplex PCR, the TCRdb table keeps only in-frame clones and is missing some. The table for this sample gives 100,000 to 150,000 clones. Material for sequencing was PBMCs. The receptors were gathered from a middle-aged woman in good health and CMV-seronegative. Both conserved end residues are part of each CDR3. D genes are given only for firm matches.

NA | TRBJ1-6 | TRBV7-2 | CASSFRGNSPLHF | TGTGCCAGCAGCTTTCGGGGGAATTCACCCCTCCACTTT
NA | TRBJ1-4 | TRBV4-3 | CASSQDMAGSKKLFF | TGCGCCAGCAGCCAAGATATGGCAGGTTCGAAAAAACTGTTTTTT
NA | TRBJ2-5 | TRBV10-1 | CASNNWTAQETQYF | TGCGCCAGCAATAATTGGACAGCCCAAGAGACCCAGTACTTC
NA | TRBJ2-2 | TRBV5-3 | CARSPRQNTGELFF | TGTGCCAGAAGCCCGAGACAAAACACCGGGGAGCTGTTTTTT
TRBD1 | TRBJ1-1 | TRBV28 | CASSPTGANTEAFF | TGTGCCAGCAGTCCGACAGGGGCGAACACTGAAGCTTTCTTT
NA | TRBJ2-5 | TRBV7-2 | CASTLFGQSQETQYF | TGTGCCAGCACCCTATTCGGACAGAGCCAAGAGACCCAGTACTTC
TRBD2 | TRBJ2-1 | TRBV29-1 | CSGSSGYNEQFF | TGCAGCGGATCTAGCGGTTACAATGAGCAGTTCTTC
NA | TRBJ2-3 | TRBV7-9 | CASSLTGGPEDTQYF | TGTGCCAGCAGCTTAACCGGGGGGCCGGAAGATACGCAGTATTTT
NA | TRBJ1-1 | TRBV5-1 | CASSLGRGNTEAFF | TGCGCCAGCAGCTTGGGCAGGGGAAACACTGAAGCTTTCTTT
TRBD1 | TRBJ2-7 | TRBV5-1 | CASSLIPGQGHYEQYF | TGCGCCAGCAGCTTGATTCCGGGACAGGGTCACTACGAGCAGTACTTC
NA | TRBJ1-1 | TRBV19 | CASREKDRPNTEAFF | TGTGCCAGCCGGGAAAAGGACAGACCGAACACTGAAGCTTTCTTT
NA | TRBJ2-1 | TRBV7-2 | CASSGPYNEQFF | TGTGCCAGCAGCGGCCCCTACAATGAGCAGTTCTTC
NA | TRBJ1-3 | TRBV5-1 | CASSFEGTGNTIYF | TGCGCCAGCAGCTTCGAGGGAACCGGAAACACCATATATTTT
NA | TRBJ2-7 | TRBV7-9 | CASSLGPPQVSYEQYF | TGTGCCAGCAGCTTAGGACCGCCACAGGTGTCCTACGAGCAGTACTTC
TRBD1 | TRBJ2-5 | TRBV7-3 | CASSTRTGLDQETQYF | TGTGCCAGCAGCACTCGGACAGGGCTGGACCAAGAGACCCAGTACTTC
TRBD1 | TRBJ2-2 | TRBV12-5 | CASAPQGSGELFF | TGTGCTAGTGCCCCACAGGGGTCCGGGGAGCTGTTTTTT
NA | TRBJ1-1 | TRBV2 | CASSGDRGTEAFF | TGTGCCAGCAGTGGCGACCGGGGCACTGAAGCTTTCTTT
TRBD2 | TRBJ2-7 | TRBV4-3 | CASSQAGAMGEQYF | TGCGCCAGCAGCCAGGCGGGAGCCATGGGGGAGCAGTACTTC
NA | TRBJ1-5 | TRBV19 | CASTREAGNQPQHF | TGTGCCAGTACCAGGGAGGCAGGAAATCAGCCCCAGCATTTT
NA | TRBJ1-2 | TRBV7-3 | CASSPARGHGYTF | TGTGCCAGCAGCCCCGCCAGGGGCCATGGCTACACCTTC
TRBD2 | TRBJ2-3 | TRBV5-8 | CASSPKRGESTDTQYF | TGTGCCAGCAGCCCTAAGCGGGGGGAGAGCACAGATACGCAGTATTTT
NA | TRBJ2-7 | TRBV2 | CASKRDGRSTYEQYF | TGTGCCAGCAAACGAGACGGCAGGTCGACCTACGAGCAGTACTTC
NA | TRBJ2-2 | TRBV7-6 | CASSPDQGISTGELFF | TGTGCCAGCAGTCCTGACCAGGGCATCAGCACCGGGGAGCTGTTTTTT
TRBD1 | TRBJ2-1 | TRBV6-4 | CASSEGTGGNEQFF | TGTGCCAGCAGTGAAGGGACAGGGGGCAATGAGCAGTTCTTC
TRBD1 | TRBJ1-1 | TRBV5-6 | CASSFGQGATFNTEAFF | TGTGCCAGCAGCTTCGGACAGGGGGCGACTTTCAACACTGAAGCTTTCTTT
NA | TRBJ1-1 | TRBV7-9 | CASSLGQGNTEAFF | TGTGCCAGCAGCTTAGGGCAGGGAAACACTGAAGCTTTCTTT
NA | TRBJ2-7 | TRBV7-4 | CASSHQGPVGEQYF | TGTGCCAGCAGCCATCAGGGCCCAGTCGGCGAGCAGTACTTC
NA | TRBJ2-5 | TRBV10-2 | CASNAGRLETQYF | TGCGCCAGCAATGCGGGGAGGTTAGAGACCCAGTACTTC
NA | TRBJ1-2 | TRBV7-9 | CASSLAVGYGYTF | TGTGCCAGCAGCTTAGCGGTCGGCTATGGCTACACCTTC
TRBD1 | TRBJ2-5 | TRBV6-5 | CASSYPGQGSKTQYF | TGTGCCAGCAGTTACCCGGGACAGGGGTCAAAGACCCAGTACTTC
NA | TRBJ1-1 | TRBV10-3 | CAITRGGSGTEAFF | TGTGCCATCACTCGAGGAGGGTCCGGCACTGAAGCTTTCTTT
NA | TRBJ2-2 | TRBV19 | CASSILRSNTGELFF | TGTGCCAGTAGTATTCTTCGTTCGAACACCGGGGAGCTGTTTTTT
NA | TRBJ1-3 | TRBV28 | CASSLQRRGNTIYF | TGTGCCAGCAGCCTGCAAAGGAGGGGAAACACCATATATTTT
NA | TRBJ1-2 | TRBV7-2 | CASSFQGLNGYTF | TGTGCCAGCAGCTTTCAGGGTTTAAATGGCTACACCTTC
NA | TRBJ1-5 | TRBV5-1 | CASSSTGMSNQPQHF | TGCGCCAGCAGCTCTACAGGGATGAGCAATCAGCCCCAGCATTTT
TRBD1 | TRBJ1-6 | TRBV4-1 | CASSQPRQGWNSPLHF | TGCGCCAGCAGCCAGCCTAGACAGGGGTGGAATTCACCCCTCCACTTT
NA | TRBJ1-1 | TRBV6-6 | CASSIAGNTEAFF | TGTGCCAGCAGTATAGCTGGAAACACTGAAGCTTTCTTT